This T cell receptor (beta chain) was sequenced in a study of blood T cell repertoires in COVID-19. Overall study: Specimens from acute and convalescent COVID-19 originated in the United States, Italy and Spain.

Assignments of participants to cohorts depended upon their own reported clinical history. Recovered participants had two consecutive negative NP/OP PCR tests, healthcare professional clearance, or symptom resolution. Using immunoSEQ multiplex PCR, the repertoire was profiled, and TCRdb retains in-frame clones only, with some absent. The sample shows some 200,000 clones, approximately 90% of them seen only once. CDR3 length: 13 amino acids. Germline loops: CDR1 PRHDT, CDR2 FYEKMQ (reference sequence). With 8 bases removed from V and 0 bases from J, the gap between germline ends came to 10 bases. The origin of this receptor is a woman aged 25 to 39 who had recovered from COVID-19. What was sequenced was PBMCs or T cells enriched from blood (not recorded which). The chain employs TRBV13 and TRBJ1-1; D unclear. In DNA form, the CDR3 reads TGTGCCAGCCGAGGCAGTATGAACACTGAAGCTTTCTTT. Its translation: CASRGSMNTEAFF.